This TCR beta chain originates from a study of cytomegalovirus exposure and HLA in healthy donors. Both 60 Vbeta primers and 13 Jbeta primers went into the PCR. Assay: immunoSEQ multiplex PCR; the TCRdb copy retains only in-frame clones and omits some. The sample shows around 250,000 clones, around 80% of them seen only once. This receptor was obtained from a woman aged 60-75 years in good health and CMV-seropositive. The material sequenced was PBMCs.

The chain's CDR3 is CASSPLGAGRYEQYF. CDR3 nucleotide sequence: TGTGCCAGCAGCCCCCTGGGGGCAGGGCGATACGAGCAGTACTTC. The genes are TRBV11-2 and TRBJ2-7, with D possibly TRBD1 on 6 matching bases. V lost 5 bases to trimming and J lost 4 bases, with 18 bases between them. The CDR3 is 15 amino acids. Per germline, CDR1 SGHAT and CDR2 FQNNGV.